The entry below describes one T cell receptor beta chain. As yet, its antigen is unknown. In TCRdb, the 5' RACE reads were re-called with MiXCR into one record per CDR3 protein. Of around 1.7 million distinct CDR3 sequences detected, about 32% appear once; the ten largest clones hold around 0.3%. The sample originates from a study of identical twins. General observations from the study: It was possible that invariant MAIT and iNKT cells partly confounded the zero-insertion analyses.

This receptor was identified in a newborn girl in good health. Sequencing was done on a sample of cord blood.

The CDR3 region has the DNA TGTGCCAGCAGAGAGGAGGCAGGGCAGCCCCAGCATTTT. This sequence encodes CASREEAGQPQHF. This chain links TRBV2 with TRBJ1-5; TRBD1 might be the D (5 bases). This CDR3 has 13 amino acids. The ends were cut back, 6 bases at V and 7 bases at J, with 13 bases in the middle. Germline V lookup: CDR1 SNHLY, CDR2 FYNNEI.